This TCR beta chain was documented in a study of identical twins. The CDR3 runs 14 residues. V was clipped by 1 base and J by 1 base, with 11 bases between them. Germline V CDR1 and CDR2: DFQATT, SNEGSKA (reference sequence). This clonotype turned up a few times. TCRdb independently ran MiXCR on the 5' RACE reads; one entry per CDR3 protein. The sample holds about 240,000 distinct CDR3 sequences, 6.5% to 9% seen once. This sample was shared with a second study, whose subject was yellow fever vaccine responses in identical twins.

The chain links TRBV20-1 to TRBJ2-7; D possibly uses TRBD1 or TRBD2 (5 bases each). This clonotype was sampled from a woman in her late teens or twenties in good health. Material: CD8+ T cells sorted from blood. The CDR3 loop reads CSARGGRSSYEQYF. The CDR3 DNA follows: TGCAGTGCTAGAGGGGGACGCTCTTCCTACGAGCAGTACTTC.